The rows below give T cell receptor beta chains drawn from one sample of a study of OX40 agonist ivuxolimab in advanced cancers. TCRdb's copy holds only in-frame clones and misses some; the assay was immunoSEQ multiplex PCR. The sample has about 80,000 clones; around 94% are singletons. Sequencing used CD4+ or CD8+ T cells sorted from blood, obtained in a trial of the OX40 agonist ivuxolimab. The receptors come from an adult with an advanced solid tumor such as melanoma, head and neck, liver or kidney cancer. Each CDR3 is given with its conserved first and last residue. A D gene is named only where the DNA matches it firmly. Size is omitted from some rows. Given values are once, few, many or a class for expanded clones.

>-|TRBD2|TRBV28|TRBJ2-7
TGTGCCAGCAGTTTGGGAGGGTCCCCGGCCTACGAGCAGTACTTC
CASSLGGSPAYEQYF
>-|-|TRBV14|TRBJ1-2
TGTGCCAGCAGCCAAGTATTTGAAGGGCTGAGTGGCTACACCTTC
CASSQVFEGLSGYTF
>-|TRBD2|TRBV30|TRBJ2-1
TGTGCCTGGAGTGTACGAAAGCGGGAGTACTCCTACAATGAGCAGTTCTTC
CAWSVRKREYSYNEQFF
>-|-|TRBV5-1|TRBJ2-3
TGCGCCAGCAGCGCTGGACAGCTCGGCACAGATACGCAGTATTTT
CASSAGQLGTDTQYF
>-|-|TRBV7-2|TRBJ1-2
TGTGCCAGCAGCTTCTACACCCAGGGTGACTATGGCTACACCTTC
CASSFYTQGDYGYTF
>-|-|TRBV18|TRBJ2-7
TGTGCCAGCTCACCTCGGATGGCCCGCGAGCAGTACTTC
CASSPRMAREQYF
>-|TRBD1|TRBV28|TRBJ2-5
TGTGCCAGCACCCGGGGACAGCAGACCCAGTACTTC
CASTRGQQTQYF
>-|-|TRBV29-1|TRBJ2-1
TGCAGCTTGCACCTGGGTGGAAGGACGAGGCCAGAGGAGTTCTTC
CSLHLGGRTRPEEFF
>-|-|TRBV7-6|TRBJ2-2
TGTGCCAGCAGCTTGGCAGGGATGAACACCGGGGAGCTGTTTTTT
CASSLAGMNTGELFF
>once|-|TRBV5-6|TRBJ1-5
TGTGCCAGCAGCCTCCGAACGCAGCCCCAGCATTTT
CASSLRTQPQHF
>once|TRBD2|TRBV2|TRBJ2-6
TGTGCCAGCAGAACACTAGCGGGAGGGCCTGGGGCCAACGTCCTGACTTTC
CASRTLAGGPGANVLTF
>-|TRBD1|TRBV2|TRBJ2-1
TGTGCCAGCAGTGCCCAGACAGGGGGTCTCTATGAGCAGTTCTTC
CASSAQTGGLYEQFF
>once|-|TRBV6-4|TRBJ2-2
TGTGCCAGCAGTGCGGGAATTAGCCGAAACACCGGGGAGCTGTTTTTT
CASSAGISRNTGELFF
>-|TRBD2|TRBV7-8|TRBJ2-1
TGTGCCAGCAGCCTCGGTCAGACTAGCGGGAGTGGCAATGAGCAGTTCTTC
CASSLGQTSGSGNEQFF
>-|-|TRBV4-2|TRBJ1-3
TGTGCCAGCAGCCAAGATTTAGGGAGGGGCGTAAACACCATATATTTT
CASSQDLGRGVNTIYF
>once|TRBD2|TRBV6-1|TRBJ2-5
TGTGCCAGCAGTGGCATAGCGGGGCCCGGGTCCCAGTACTTC
CASSGIAGPGSQYF
>-|TRBD1|TRBV27|TRBJ2-6
TGTGCCAGCAGCTACGTCCAGGGGGCTTTTGCTGGGGCCAACGTCCTGACTTTC
CASSYVQGAFAGANVLTF